This T cell receptor (beta chain) was captured by sequencing in a study of T cells after yellow fever vaccination (dated by TCRdb to the late 2010s). Turning to the overall study: The SMART-Seq v4 Ultra Low Input RNA kit was used to prepare libraries from fractions with low cell numbers. Two healthy male donors made up the cohort, one aged 18 to 29 years and the other aged 30 to 40 years. To follow T-cell clones before and after both primary and booster YFV17D yellow fever vaccination, bulk TCR alpha and beta repertoires underwent longitudinal sequencing. Bulk PBMC replicates and cell subsets were isolated from blood drawn at multiple timepoints before and after both primary and secondary immunization. Beyond this particular receptor, the publication reports: A small fraction of clonotypes showed up in both the CD4 and CD8 compartments, probably as a result of convergent recombination. Because abundant contaminating clonotypes from the bulk population could be contained in FACS-sorted repertoires, computational filtering was required. Compared with the primary T-cell response, the secondary T-cell response was weaker but faster, peaking on day 5 rather than day 15. Only a couple of donors were included in the study, so the extent to which the findings can be generalized is limited. After the booster, most of the clones that had expanded following primary vaccination were detected again (roughly 96% of CD4 and around 90% of CD8), which suggests that memory was broadly maintained.

This clonotype was found many times. Its antigen is currently not known. No quality values exist for individual bases; no much larger clone is one base distant. TCR cDNA was made using 5'RACE template switching, a step that added a universal primer site and unique molecular identifiers. Priming for cDNA synthesis came from both the TCR alpha and TCR beta constant segments. Two PCR steps were used to amplify libraries, with sample barcodes and sequencing adapters being added in the second step. Sequencing of the libraries was done on either Illumina HiSeq 2500 (2x100 bp) or NovaSeq (2x150 bp). As for how the authors treated the data: MIGEC handled demultiplexing of reads and collapsing into UMI consensus sequences, while MiXCR performed V(D)J alignment. Clonotypes responding to the vaccine were identified with edgeR on replicate PBMC samples, with the criteria of FDR below 0.01 and a log2 fold change above 5 up to day 15. Bulk clonotypes were assigned CD4 or CD8 identity according to which sequenced CD4 or CD8 repertoire held them at higher abundance. In-frame beta chains were kept once TCRdb had trimmed the public reads at Q25 with fastp and called clones with MiXCR. Each entry is one CDR3 protein sequence, shown with its most common DNA and genes. TCRdb's processing, not the authors' own work, is the source of the V and J calls. The sample table contains roughly 240,000 distinct CDR3 sequences; only one count was recorded for roughly 6.2% of them. The biggest ten clones account for about 0.95% of the sample.

The label giving this sample's treatment or condition can be read as: live attenuated yellow fever vaccine strain. A standard Ficoll-Paque protocol was used to isolate PBMCs from peripheral blood. CD4 and CD8 T-cell fractions were isolated with Dynabeads CD4 and CD8 positive selection kits. TriZol was used to extract RNA from bulk PBMCs, CD4 and CD8 fractions, and dextramer-positive and dextramer-negative fractions. From its cysteine to its phenylalanine, the CDR3 spans 16 amino acids. CDR3 DNA is the only sequence kept; it has 48 bases, read in frame from the first base. The germline V gene specifies SQVTM as CDR1 and ANQGSEA as CDR2. V trim: 1 base; J trim: 5 bases; unmatched bases: 10.

The input for sequencing was CD4+ T cells sorted from PBMCs, taken on the day of the yellow fever booster vaccination. The receptor comes from a man aged 30-40 years who received the YFV17D yellow fever vaccine. The rearrangement joined TRBV29-1 to TRBJ2-5; 10 bases in the middle match TRBD1. At the DNA level, the sequence is TGCAGCGTTGAAGCCCGGGACAGGGGTTTCGGGGAGACCCAGTACTTC. This translates into CSVEARDRGFGETQYF. The CDR3, completed at both ends by the reference TRBV29-1 and TRBJ2-5 genes, gives the full variable domain SAVISQKPSRDICQRGTSLTIQCQVDSQVTMMFWYRQQPGQSLTLIATANQGSEATYESGFVIDKFPISRPNLTFSTLTVSNMSPEDSSIYLCSVEARDRGFGETQYFGPGTRLLVL.